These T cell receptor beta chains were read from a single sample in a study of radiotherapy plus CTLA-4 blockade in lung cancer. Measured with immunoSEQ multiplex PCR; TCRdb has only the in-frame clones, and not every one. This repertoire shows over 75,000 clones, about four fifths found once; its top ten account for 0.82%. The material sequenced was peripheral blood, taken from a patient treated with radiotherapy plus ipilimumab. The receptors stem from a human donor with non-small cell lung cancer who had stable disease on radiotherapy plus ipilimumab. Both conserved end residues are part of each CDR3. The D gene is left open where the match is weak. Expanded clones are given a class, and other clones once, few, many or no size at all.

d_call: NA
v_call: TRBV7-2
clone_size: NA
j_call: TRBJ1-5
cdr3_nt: TGTGCCAGCAGCTTAGAAAGGGGGCCCCAGCATTTT
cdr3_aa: CASSLERGPQHF

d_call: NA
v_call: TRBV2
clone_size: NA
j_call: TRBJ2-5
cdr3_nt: TGTGCCAGCAGTGAATGGGAGGAGACCCAGTACTTC
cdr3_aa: CASSEWEETQYF

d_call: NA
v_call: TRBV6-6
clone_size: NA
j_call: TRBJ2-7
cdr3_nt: TGTGCCAGCAGGCCGTCCGGGACAAGCTACGAGCAGTACTTC
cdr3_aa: CASRPSGTSYEQYF

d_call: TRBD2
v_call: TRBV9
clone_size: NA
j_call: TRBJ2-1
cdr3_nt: TGTGCCAGCAGCGTAGGGCTAGCGGGGGGGCATGAGCAGTTCTTC
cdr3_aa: CASSVGLAGGHEQFF

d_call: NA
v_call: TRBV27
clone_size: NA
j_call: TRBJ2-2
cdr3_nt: TGTGCCAGCAGTCCTCTAAGACCTCGGGGCACCGGGGAGCTGTTTTTT
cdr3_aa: CASSPLRPRGTGELFF

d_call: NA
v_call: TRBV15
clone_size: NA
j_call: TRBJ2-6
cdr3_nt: TGTGCCACCAGCAGAGATCTATCAGTTGGGGGTTCTGGGGCCAACGTCCTGACTTTC
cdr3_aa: CATSRDLSVGGSGANVLTF

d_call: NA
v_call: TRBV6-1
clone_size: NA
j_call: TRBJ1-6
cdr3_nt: TGTGCCAGCAGCGAAGGGAGGGGACGGGGTACTAATTCACCCCTCCACTTT
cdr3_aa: CASSEGRGRGTNSPLHF

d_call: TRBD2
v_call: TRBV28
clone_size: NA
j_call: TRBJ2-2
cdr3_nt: TGTGCCAGCAGTTTCTTCACTAGCGGGAGCGGGGAGCTGTTTTTT
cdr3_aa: CASSFFTSGSGELFF

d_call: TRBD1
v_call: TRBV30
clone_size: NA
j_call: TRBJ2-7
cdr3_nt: TGTGCCTGGAGTGGGATCCGGGACAGGGGACCCTACGAGCAGTACTTC
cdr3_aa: CAWSGIRDRGPYEQYF

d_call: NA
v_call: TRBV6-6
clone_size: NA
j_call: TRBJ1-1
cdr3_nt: TGTGCCAGCCTAAAGGGGACGAAAGCTTTCTTT
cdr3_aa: CASLKGTKAFF

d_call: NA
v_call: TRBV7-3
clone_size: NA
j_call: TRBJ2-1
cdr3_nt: TGTGCCAGCAGTAAGGGGCTGTCCTACAATGAGCAGTTCTTC
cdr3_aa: CASSKGLSYNEQFF

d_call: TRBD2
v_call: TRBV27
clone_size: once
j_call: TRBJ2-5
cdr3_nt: TGTGCCAGCAGTCCCTCTAGGCTAGCGGGAGAGACCCAGTACTTC
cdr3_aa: CASSPSRLAGETQYF

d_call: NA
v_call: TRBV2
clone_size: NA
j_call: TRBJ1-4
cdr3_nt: TGTGCCAGCAGCAAAGACCTTAGTGAAAAACTGTTTTTT
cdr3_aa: CASSKDLSEKLFF

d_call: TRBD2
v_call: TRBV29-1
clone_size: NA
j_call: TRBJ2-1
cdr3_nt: TGCAGCGCCCGTAGACTAGCGGGAGGCGACAATGAGCAGTTCTTC
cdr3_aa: CSARRLAGGDNEQFF

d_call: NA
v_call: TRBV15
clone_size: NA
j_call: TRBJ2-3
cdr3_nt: TGTGCCACCAGCAGATTGACAGATACGCAGTATTTT
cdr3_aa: CATSRLTDTQYF

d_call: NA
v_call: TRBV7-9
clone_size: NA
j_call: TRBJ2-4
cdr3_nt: TGTGCCAGCAGCTTAACAGCCGGGGGTAGCATTCAGTACTTC
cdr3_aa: CASSLTAGGSIQYF

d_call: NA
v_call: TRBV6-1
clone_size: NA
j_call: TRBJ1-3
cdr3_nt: TGTGCCAGCGCTTTAGAAGGGGGTAACACCATATATTTT
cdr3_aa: CASALEGGNTIYF